This entry lists 20 T cell receptor beta chains sequenced from one sample in a study of T cell changes during pregnancy in multiple sclerosis. Profiled with immunoSEQ multiplex PCR; TCRdb holds only in-frame clones, not every one. The data contain approximately 30,000 clones, 85% to 95% of them singletons. The sample here was CD4+ T cells from peripheral blood mononuclear cells, taken after pregnancy. All receptors derive from a female donor with multiple sclerosis, enrolled in a pregnancy study.

The chain employs TRBV6-6 and TRBJ1-1; TRBD1 aligns across 7 bases. The junction had 8 bases not matched to a gene; V was cut back by 6 bases and J by 4 bases. Germline V gene sequence: CDR1 MNHNY, CDR2 SVGAGI (reference sequence). The CDR3 totals 14 residues. CDR3 amino acids: CASRPDRDGTEAFF. The DNA for the CDR3 is TGTGCCAGCAGGCCAGACAGGGATGGCACTGAAGCTTTCTTT.

This chain connects TRBV6-5 to TRBJ2-2; D remains unclear. The germline CDR1 and CDR2 sequences are MNHEY and SVGAGI. This CDR3 is built from 12 residues. V lost 6 bases and J 6 bases, leaving 8 bases between the germline ends. Here the CDR3 DNA reads TGTGCCAGCAGCCCCATTCCCGGGGAGCTGTTTTTT. Its protein is CASSPIPGELFF.

V usage is TRBV19 and J usage is TRBJ1-4; 7 positions match TRBD1. The CDR3 totals 15 residues. Germline trimming cut 8 bases from V and 7 bases from J; bases unmatched to any gene: 13. Germline CDR1 LNHDA, CDR2 SQIVND (reference sequence). In DNA form, the CDR3 reads TGTGCCAGTCGACAGGGAGGAGGGATAGGTGAAAAACTGTTTTTT. Translated: CASRQGGGIGEKLFF.

The J gene is TRBJ2-1, the V gene TRBV6-5, with 11 bases aligning to TRBD2. Trimming removed 5 bases from V and 6 bases from J; junction bases left unmatched: 6. The germline gives CDR1 MNHEY, CDR2 SVGAGI. This CDR3 region has 15 residues. In nucleotides, the CDR3 is TGTGCCAGCAGTCAGGGGACTAGCGGCTTCAATGAGCAGTTCTTC. Amino acids: CASSQGTSGFNEQFF.

This chain joins TRBV11-3 and TRBJ2-7; possibly TRBD1 for D (6 bases). Germline V gives CDR1 SGHNT, CDR2 YENEEA. Trimming took 5 bases from V and 2 from J, leaving 13 bases between them. This CDR3 spans 14 amino acids. DNA of the CDR3: TGTGCCAGCAGCACCCAGGGGCGAACCTACGAGCAGTACTTC. This gives the protein CASSTQGRTYEQYF.

V is TRBV14 and J is TRBJ2-2, with 13 bases matching TRBD2. V gave up 2 bases and J gave up 5 bases; unmatched junction bases: 5. Per the germline V gene, CDR1 is SGHDN and CDR2 is FVKESK. The CDR3 loop spans 17 amino acids. The CDR3 coding sequence is TGTGCCAGCAGCCAATGGACTAGCGGGAGAGGGACCGGGGAGCTGTTTTTT. This translates into CASSQWTSGRGTGELFF.

V is TRBV6-5 and J is TRBJ2-7, with 8 bases that match TRBD2. Germline V lookup: CDR1 MNHEY, CDR2 SVGAGI. With 0 bases clipped from V and 2 bases from J, the junction kept 6 bases outside the gene matches. There are 16 residues in the CDR3. CDR3 loop: CASSYSRLANTYEQYF. CDR3 DNA sequence: TGTGCCAGCAGTTACTCAAGACTAGCGAACACCTACGAGCAGTACTTC.

V gene TRBV5-5 combines with J gene TRBJ2-2; 7 bases line up with TRBD1. Looked up from germline, CDR1 is SGHKS and CDR2 is YYEKEE (reference sequence). The CDR3 consists of 14 residues. The V segment lost 2 bases and the J segment 3 bases; nucleotides outside the gene matches: 1. The CDR3 nucleotides are TGTGCCAGCAGCTTCCAGGGGGACACCGGGGAGCTGTTTTTT. Translated, it gives CASSFQGDTGELFF.

The gene calls are TRBV6-6 and TRBJ1-2; tentatively, D is TRBD1 (6 bases). CDR1 is MNHNY, CDR2 SVGAGI, per germline (reference sequence). V gave up 8 bases and J gave up 8 bases, with 18 bases separating them. CDR3 length equals 13 residues. This chain's CDR3 is CASGLVGGAGYTF. CDR3 coding DNA: TGTGCCAGCGGTCTTGTTGGGGGCGCGGGCTACACCTTC.

J is TRBJ2-1 and V is TRBV29-1, with 9 bases identical to TRBD1. Trimming at V came to 7 bases and at J to 0 bases, leaving 4 bases not matched to a gene. This CDR3 is built from 14 residues. In germline, CDR1 is SQVTM, CDR2 ANQGSEA. As DNA, the CDR3 is TGCAGCGCCGACAGGGGGTTCTCCTACAATGAGCAGTTCTTC. The encoded protein is CSADRGFSYNEQFF.

The chain links TRBV6-5 to TRBJ1-1; D call uncertain. The CDR3 covers 13 residues. Trimming shortened V by 6 bases and J by 3 bases, and 11 bases separated the two germline ends. Germline assignment: CDR1 MNHEY and CDR2 SVGAGI. The CDR3 DNA reads TGTGCCAGCAGCCGATACGAGGACACTGAAGCTTTCTTT. Translated, it gives CASSRYEDTEAFF.

The chain has TRBV5-1 and TRBJ2-5; D unclear. Looked up from germline, CDR1 is SGHRS and CDR2 is YFSETQ. V lost 5 bases to trimming and J lost 2 bases, with 10 bases between them. CDR3 length equals 13 residues. CDR3 in amino acids: CASSYSTQETQYF. The CDR3 DNA sequence: TGCGCCAGCAGTTATAGCACTCAAGAGACCCAGTACTTC.

This chain links TRBV28 with TRBJ1-2, with D unclear. Germline V gene lookup returns CDR1 MDHEN and CDR2 SYDVKM. The CDR3 spans 12 residues. V dropped 8 bases and J dropped 1 base, with 8 bases sitting between them. CDR3 loop: CASENSNYGYTF. The CDR3 nucleotides are TGTGCCAGCGAGAACAGTAACTATGGCTACACCTTC.

V is TRBV7-6 and J is TRBJ1-1, with D tentatively TRBD1 (5 bases). Germline CDR1 and CDR2: SGHVS and FNYEAQ. This CDR3 contains 16 residues. The V end was cut by 5 bases, the J end by 3 bases, with 19 bases between. The CDR3 DNA reads TGTGCCAGCAGCAAGGGCCCGCAGGGTGGGTACACTGAAGCTTTCTTT. This encodes CASSKGPQGGYTEAFF.

The rearrangement links TRBV19 to TRBJ1-2; 11 nucleotides match TRBD1. The V segment lost 7 bases and the J segment 4 bases; nucleotides outside the gene matches: 5. Germline CDR1 is LNHDA and CDR2 is SQIVND (reference sequence). CDR3 length equals 14 residues. CDR3 DNA: TGTGCCAGTATCCGGACAGGGGGCTTCTATGGCTACACCTTC. It codes for CASIRTGGFYGYTF.

V and J are TRBV19 and TRBJ1-1, with 10 nucleotides matching TRBD1. J gave up 4 bases and V 3 bases, and 5 bases lay outside the gene matches. Germline CDR1 and CDR2: LNHDA and SQIVND (reference sequence). The CDR3 contains 15 residues. In DNA form, the CDR3 reads TGTGCCAGTAGTATGGGACAGGGGACGGCCACTGAAGCTTTCTTT. This gives the protein CASSMGQGTATEAFF.

This rearrangement joins TRBV4-2 to TRBJ2-1; D possibly corresponds to TRBD2 (6 bases). CDR3 length: 17 residues. Per germline, CDR1 LGHNA and CDR2 YNFKEQ. Deletions cut 0 bases from V and 3 bases from J, with 15 bases between. Here the CDR3 reads CASSQDDTGLDYNEQFF. CDR3 sequence (DNA): TGTGCCAGCAGCCAAGATGATACGGGACTCGACTACAATGAGCAGTTCTTC.

The CDR3 is CAISVSGDRNQPQHF. The CDR3 nucleotides read TGTGCCATCAGTGTTTCGGGGGATCGCAATCAGCCCCAGCATTTT. The chain combines TRBV10-3 with TRBJ1-5; tentatively, D is TRBD1 (5 bases). Germline CDR1 ENHRY, CDR2 SYGVKD. V was pared by 4 bases and J by 2 bases, with 12 bases between. This CDR3 has 15 amino acids.

The CDR3, as DNA: TGTGCCAGCAGCCAAGAAACCGGGACAGGGGAGCCCAGCACCGGGGAGCTGTTTTTT. Its protein is CASSQETGTGEPSTGELFF. The chain employs TRBV4-2 and TRBJ2-2, with 10 nucleotides matching TRBD1. The CDR3 sequence is 19 residues long. J gave up 4 bases and V 0 bases, and 11 bases lay outside the gene matches. Germline assignment: CDR1 LGHNA and CDR2 YNFKEQ.

The V call is TRBV19, the J call TRBJ2-6; 7 positions match TRBD2. The CDR3 is 15 amino acids. Germline values: CDR1 LNHDA, CDR2 SQIVND (reference sequence). J was trimmed by 4 bases and V by 3 bases; bases with no gene match: 3. The CDR3 bases are TGTGCCAGTAGTATCGCGGGAGCCGGGGCCAACGTCCTGACTTTC. Its protein is CASSIAGAGANVLTF.